This T cell receptor beta chain was profiled in a study of beta chain features in type 1 diabetes. Sequenced material consisted of expressed TCRB transcripts (all of the isolated RNA was reverse transcribed). Profiling relied on immunoSEQ multiplex PCR, and the TCRdb table lists in-frame clones only, not all of them. The data show some 250,000 clones, over 11% seen once. This clone has more than one count but fewer than ten. Its antigen remains unknown. Study conclusions and caveats: TCRB CDR3s from Type 1 diabetes patients were moderately but significantly shorter in all four CD4+ subsets.

Trimming left V 6 bases short and J 1 base short, with 9 bases between. CDR1 and CDR2 (germline): SGHAT, FQNNGV. The CDR3 has 13 residues. The sequence was obtained from a man younger than 45 with type 1 diabetes. The gene calls are TRBV11-2 and TRBJ1-1; D may be TRBD1 (6 bases). Input material: naive CD4+ T cells from blood. The CDR3 loop reads CASRADRNTEAFF. The CDR3 nucleotides read TGTGCCAGCAGAGCGGACAGGAACACTGAAGCTTTCTTT.